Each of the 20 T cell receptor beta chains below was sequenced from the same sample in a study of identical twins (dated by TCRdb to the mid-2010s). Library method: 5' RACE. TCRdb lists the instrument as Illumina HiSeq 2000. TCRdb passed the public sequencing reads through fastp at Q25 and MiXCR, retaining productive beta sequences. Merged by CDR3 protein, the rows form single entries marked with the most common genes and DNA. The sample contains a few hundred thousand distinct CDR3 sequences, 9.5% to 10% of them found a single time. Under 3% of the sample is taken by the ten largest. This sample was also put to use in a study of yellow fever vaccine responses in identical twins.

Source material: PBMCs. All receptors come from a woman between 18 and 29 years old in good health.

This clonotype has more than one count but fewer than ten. The CDR3 sequence: CASSYYVDIWETQYF. In DNA, the CDR3 is TGTGCCAGCAGTTACTATGTCGACATTTGGGAGACCCAGTACTTC. The chain combines TRBV7-6 with TRBJ2-5; D call uncertain. CDR3 length: 15 amino acids. Looked up from germline, CDR1 is SGHVS and CDR2 is FNYEAQ. The germline V and J ends were trimmed by 6 bases and 5 bases, with 19 bases remaining between them.

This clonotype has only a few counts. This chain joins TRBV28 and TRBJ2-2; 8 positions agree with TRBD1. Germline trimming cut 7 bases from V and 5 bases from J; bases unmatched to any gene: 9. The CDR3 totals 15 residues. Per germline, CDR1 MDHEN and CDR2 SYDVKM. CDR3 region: CASTPGGFLTGELFF. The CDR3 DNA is TGTGCCAGCACCCCAGGGGGCTTTTTGACCGGGGAGCTGTTTTTT.

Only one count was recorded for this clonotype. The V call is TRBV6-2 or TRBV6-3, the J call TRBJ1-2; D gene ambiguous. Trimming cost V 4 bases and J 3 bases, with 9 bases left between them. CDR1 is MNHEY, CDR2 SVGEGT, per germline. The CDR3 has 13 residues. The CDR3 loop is CASSLDPYYGYTF. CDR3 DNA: TGTGCCAGCAGTTTGGACCCATACTATGGCTACACCTTC.

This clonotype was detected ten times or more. CDR3 DNA: TGCAGTTTCCCCCGGGACAGGAATACTCGGGACTACTCAGATACGCAGTATTTT. Its translation: CSFPRDRNTRDYSDTQYF. The rearrangement joins TRBV20-1 to TRBJ2-3; TRBD1 might be the D (8 bases). The CDR3 consists of 18 residues. Germline-derived CDR1 and CDR2 are DFQATT and SNEGSKA (reference sequence). V shed 8 bases and J shed 4 bases, with 31 bases lying between them.

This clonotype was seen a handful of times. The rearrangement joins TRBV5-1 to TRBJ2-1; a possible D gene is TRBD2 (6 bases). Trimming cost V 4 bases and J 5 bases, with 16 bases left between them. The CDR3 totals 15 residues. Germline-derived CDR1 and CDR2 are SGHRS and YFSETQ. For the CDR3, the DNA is TGCGCCAGCAGCAACAACGCGGGGCAGAACAATGAGCAGTTCTTC. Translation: CASSNNAGQNNEQFF.

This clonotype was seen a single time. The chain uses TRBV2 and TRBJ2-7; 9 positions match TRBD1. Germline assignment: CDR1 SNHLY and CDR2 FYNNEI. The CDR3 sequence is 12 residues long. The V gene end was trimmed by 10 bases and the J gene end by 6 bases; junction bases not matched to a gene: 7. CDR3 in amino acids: CATSGTGIEQYF. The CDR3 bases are TGTGCCACCTCCGGGACAGGGATCGAGCAGTACTTC.

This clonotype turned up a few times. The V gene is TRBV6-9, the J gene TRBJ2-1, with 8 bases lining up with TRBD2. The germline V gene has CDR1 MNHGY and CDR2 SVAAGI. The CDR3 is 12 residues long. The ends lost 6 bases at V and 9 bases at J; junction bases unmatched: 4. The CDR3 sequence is CASRTSAPEQFF. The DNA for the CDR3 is TGTGCCAGCAGGACTAGCGCCCCTGAGCAGTTCTTC.

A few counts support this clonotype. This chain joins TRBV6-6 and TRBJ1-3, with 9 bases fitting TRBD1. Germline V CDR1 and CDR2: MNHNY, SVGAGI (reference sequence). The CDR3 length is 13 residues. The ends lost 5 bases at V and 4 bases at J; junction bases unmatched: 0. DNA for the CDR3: TGTGCCAGCAGTGGGACAGGGGGAAACACCATATATTTT. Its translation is CASSGTGGNTIYF.

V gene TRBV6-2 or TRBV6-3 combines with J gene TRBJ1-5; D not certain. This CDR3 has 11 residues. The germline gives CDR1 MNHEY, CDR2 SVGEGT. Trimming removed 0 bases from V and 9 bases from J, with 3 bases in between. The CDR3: CASSYSGPQHF. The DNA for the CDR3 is TGTGCCAGCAGTTACTCGGGGCCCCAGCATTTT.

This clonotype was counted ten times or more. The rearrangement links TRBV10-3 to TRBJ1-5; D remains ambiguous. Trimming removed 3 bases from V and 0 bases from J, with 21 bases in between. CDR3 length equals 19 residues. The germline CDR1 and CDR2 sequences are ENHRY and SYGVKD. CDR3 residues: CAISDGAGFGRYSNQPQHF. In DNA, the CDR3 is TGTGCCATCAGTGATGGTGCAGGTTTCGGACGCTATAGCAATCAGCCCCAGCATTTT.

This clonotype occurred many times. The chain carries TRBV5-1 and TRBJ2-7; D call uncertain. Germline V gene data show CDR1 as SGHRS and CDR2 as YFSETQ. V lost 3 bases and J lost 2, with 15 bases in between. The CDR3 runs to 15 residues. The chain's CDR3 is CASSSSRTVTYEQYF. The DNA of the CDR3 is TGCGCCAGCAGCTCATCACGGACGGTCACCTACGAGCAGTACTTC.

The CDR3 sequence: CASMGVMTLHF. CDR3 DNA: TGTGCCAGTATGGGGGTGATGACCCTCCACTTT. The chain combines TRBV19 with TRBJ1-6; D might be TRBD1 (5 bases). V lost 7 bases to trimming and J lost 14 bases, with 12 bases between them. In germline, CDR1 is LNHDA, CDR2 SQIVND (reference sequence). This CDR3 contains 11 residues.

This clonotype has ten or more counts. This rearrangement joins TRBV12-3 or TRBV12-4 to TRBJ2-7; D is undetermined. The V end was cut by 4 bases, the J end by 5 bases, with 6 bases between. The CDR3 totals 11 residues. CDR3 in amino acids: CASSSLDEQYF. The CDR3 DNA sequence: TGTGCCAGCAGTTCATTAGACGAGCAGTACTTC.

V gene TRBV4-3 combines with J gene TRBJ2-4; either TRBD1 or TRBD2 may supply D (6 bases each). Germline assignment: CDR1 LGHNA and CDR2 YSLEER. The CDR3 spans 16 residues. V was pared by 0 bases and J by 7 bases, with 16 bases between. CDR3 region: CASSQDEGGPRNIQYF. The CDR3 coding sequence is TGCGCCAGCAGCCAAGATGAGGGGGGACCAAGGAACATTCAGTACTTC.

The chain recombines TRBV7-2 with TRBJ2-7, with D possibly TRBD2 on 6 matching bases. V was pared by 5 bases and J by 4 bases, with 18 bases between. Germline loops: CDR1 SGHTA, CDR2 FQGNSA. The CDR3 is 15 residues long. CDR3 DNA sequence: TGTGCCAGCAGCCAAGGGGCCGGTGGGGGGTACGAGCAGTACTTC. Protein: CASSQGAGGGYEQYF. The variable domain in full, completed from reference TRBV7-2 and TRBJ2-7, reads GAGVSQSPSNKVTEKGKDVELRCDPISGHTALYWYRQSLGQGLEFLIYFQGNSAPDKSGLPSDRFSAERTGGSVSTLTIQRTQQEDSAVYLCASSQGAGGGYEQYFGPGTRLTVT.

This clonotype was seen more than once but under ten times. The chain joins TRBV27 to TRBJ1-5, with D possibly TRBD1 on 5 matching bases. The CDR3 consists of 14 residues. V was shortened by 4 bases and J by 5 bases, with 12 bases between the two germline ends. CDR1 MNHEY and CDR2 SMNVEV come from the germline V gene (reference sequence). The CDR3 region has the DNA TGTGCCAGCAGTTGGGGACGGAAGGATCAGCCCCAGCATTTT. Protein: CASSWGRKDQPQHF.

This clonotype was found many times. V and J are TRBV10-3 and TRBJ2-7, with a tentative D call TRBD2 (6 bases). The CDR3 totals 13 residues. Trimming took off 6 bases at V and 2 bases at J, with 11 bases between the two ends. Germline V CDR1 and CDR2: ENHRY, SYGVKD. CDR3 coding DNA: TGTGCCATCAGAGGGACTCAGACCTACGAGCAGTACTTC. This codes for CAIRGTQTYEQYF.

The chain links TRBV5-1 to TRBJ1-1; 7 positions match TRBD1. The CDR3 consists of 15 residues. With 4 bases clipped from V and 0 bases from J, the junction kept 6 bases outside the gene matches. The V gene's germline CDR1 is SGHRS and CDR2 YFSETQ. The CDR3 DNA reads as TGCGCCAGCAGCACCCGGGACAGCTTGAACACTGAAGCTTTCTTT. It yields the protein CASSTRDSLNTEAFF.

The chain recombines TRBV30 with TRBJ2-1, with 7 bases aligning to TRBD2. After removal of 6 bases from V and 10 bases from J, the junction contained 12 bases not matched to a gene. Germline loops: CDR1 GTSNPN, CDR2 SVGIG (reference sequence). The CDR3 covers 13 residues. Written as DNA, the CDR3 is TGTGCCTGTTTGGCGGGAGTTGGTTGGGAGCAGTTCTTC. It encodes CACLAGVGWEQFF.

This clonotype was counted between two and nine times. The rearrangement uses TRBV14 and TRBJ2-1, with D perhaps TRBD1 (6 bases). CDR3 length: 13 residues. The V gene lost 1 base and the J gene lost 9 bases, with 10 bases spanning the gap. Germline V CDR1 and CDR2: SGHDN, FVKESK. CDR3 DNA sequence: TGTGCCAGCAGCCAAGTCTCCAGGGGTGAGCAGTTCTTC. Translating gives CASSQVSRGEQFF.